Presented here are 8 T cell receptor beta chains from one specimen sequenced in a study of T cells in Graves' hyperthyroidism and ophthalmopathy. RNA transcripts were the template for amplifying TCR beta CDR3 regions. The study used the HTBI primer set for a first-round RT-PCR of the TCR CDR3. TCRdb called the multiplex PCR reads again in MiXCR, with one record for every CDR3 protein. The sample has over 500,000 distinct CDR3 sequences, over 15% seen once. Sequenced: blood. These receptors all stem from a woman under 30 with Graves' ophthalmopathy.

The sample holds a few counts of this clonotype. The chain recombines TRBV18 with TRBJ2-3; 8 bases are a match to TRBD1. The CDR3 totals 15 residues. After removal of 2 bases from V and 1 base from J, the junction contained 2 bases not matched to a gene. Germline CDR1 reads KGHSH; CDR2 reads LQKENI. The CDR3 loop is CASSPTQGGTDTQYF. Here the CDR3 DNA reads TGTGCCAGCTCACCAACACAGGGGGGCACAGATACGCAGTATTTT.

There are many counts of this clonotype. The gene calls are TRBV28 and TRBJ1-5; 7 bases are a match to TRBD1. Germline CDR1 reads MDHEN; CDR2 reads SYDVKM. The CDR3 contains 15 residues. The V segment lost 10 bases and the J segment 0 bases; nucleotides outside the gene matches: 9. This chain's CDR3 is CAIRQGVNSNQPQHF. DNA of the CDR3: TGTGCCATTAGACAGGGCGTTAATAGCAATCAGCCCCAGCATTTT.

This chain links TRBV11-2 with TRBJ1-1; possible D gene TRBD1, 5 bases. The CDR3 loop spans 14 amino acids. Trimming shortened V by 6 bases and J by 6 bases, and 17 bases separated the two germline ends. Per the germline V gene, CDR1 is SGHAT and CDR2 is FQNNGV. The CDR3 coding sequence is TGTGCCAGCAGTGAAATAACCGGGGGTCCTGAAGCTTTCTTT. Protein product: CASSEITGGPEAFF. The variable domain in full, completed from reference TRBV11-2 and TRBJ1-1, reads EAGVAQSPRYKIIEKRQSVAFWCNPISGHATLYWYQQILGQGPKLLIQFQNNGVVDDSQLPKDRFSAERLKGVDSTLKIQPAKLEDSAVYLCASSEITGGPEAFFGQGTRLTVV.

This clonotype appeared many times. J is TRBJ1-5 and V is TRBV20-1; D possibly corresponds to TRBD1 (5 bases). The CDR3 has 14 residues. V dropped 0 bases and J dropped 3 bases, with 9 bases sitting between them. The germline CDR1 and CDR2 sequences are DFQATT and SNEGSKA (reference sequence). CDR3 protein: CSARDSGDNQPQHF. The CDR3 nucleotides read TGCAGTGCTAGAGATTCGGGGGACAATCAGCCCCAGCATTTT.

Concerning this clonotype itself: This CDR3 fails to terminate in the conserved phenylalanine or tryptophan, so it likely reflects a read error. The chain combines TRBV5-1 with TRBJ1-5; 7 bases line up with TRBD1. Per germline, CDR1 SGHRS and CDR2 YFSETQ. V trimming: 4 bases; J trimming: 5 bases; junction bases outside the gene matches: 15. The CDR3 is 17 amino acids. The DNA for the CDR3 is TGCGCCAGCAGCCCCGGACAGGCTTTGGGGATAGATCAGCCCCAGCATTCT. Its translation is CASSPGQALGIDQPQHS.

This clonotype was counted many times. This chain joins TRBV20-1 and TRBJ2-6; 13 bases fit TRBD2. J lost 4 bases, V lost 6 bases, and 6 bases had no gene match. Per germline, CDR1 DFQATT and CDR2 SNEGSKA (reference sequence). The CDR3 spans 16 residues. CDR3 residues: CSARTSGRMGANVLTF. CDR3 coding DNA: TGCAGTGCAAGGACTAGCGGGAGAATGGGGGCCAACGTCCTGACTTTC.

The CDR3 loop reads CASSLTLSIGKETQYF. The CDR3 DNA follows: TGCGCCAGCAGCTTGACATTGTCTATCGGGAAAGAGACCCAGTACTTC. The chain has TRBV5-1 and TRBJ2-5; a weak D match, TRBD2 (5 bases). Germline V gene lookup returns CDR1 SGHRS and CDR2 YFSETQ. V gave up 1 base and J gave up 3 bases, with 16 bases separating them. The CDR3 consists of 16 residues.

This chain uses TRBV5-5 with TRBJ1-4; D possibly corresponds to TRBD1 (5 bases). Deletions cut 0 bases from V and 7 bases from J, with 13 bases between. CDR1 is SGHKS and CDR2 is YYEKEE in the germline V gene (reference sequence). CDR3 length: 15 residues. This chain's CDR3 is CASSLGKGRVEKLFF. CDR3 bases: TGTGCCAGCAGCTTGGGGAAGGGCAGGGTTGAAAAACTGTTTTTT.